Listed below are T cell receptor beta chains from one sample, sequenced in a study of T cells in Graves' hyperthyroidism and ophthalmopathy. In TCRdb, the multiplex PCR reads were re-called with MiXCR into one record per CDR3 protein. The sample includes 500,000 to 800,000 distinct CDR3 sequences, approximately 14% of them seen just once. Material: blood. These receptors came from a woman in her forties or fifties with Graves' ophthalmopathy. The CDR3 runs from the conserved cysteine through the conserved F or W. The D gene is left open where the match is weak. Size tells how often a clone was seen (once, few, many) or the class of an expanded clone, and some rows leave it out.

clone_size	v_call	d_call	j_call	cdr3_nt	cdr3_aa
many	TRBV7-8	TRBD2	TRBJ2-5	TGTGCCAGCAGCTCTTCTTATAGCGGGTTTTCTCCGGAGACCCAGTACTTC	CASSSSYSGFSPETQYF
many	TRBV6-2/TRBV6-3	-	TRBJ1-5	TGTGCCAGCAGTTTCGTACAGTTTGATCAGCCCCAGCATTTT	CASSFVQFDQPQHF
many	TRBV5-1	-	TRBJ1-1	TGCGCCAGCAGCGGCAGGGAAGGGTCGGCTGAAGCTTTCTTT	CASSGREGSAEAFF
many	TRBV6-1	-	TRBJ2-1	TGTGCCAGCAGCTTAGCGGCCCGGAAGTACAATGAGCAGTTCTTC	CASSLAARKYNEQFF
few	TRBV6-1	-	TRBJ2-1	TGTGCCGCCGCGGGGAACAATGAGCAGTTCTTC	CAAAGNNEQFF
-	TRBV7-3	TRBD2	TRBJ2-3	TGTGCCAGCAGCTTAATTGTAGCGGGAGGTGGCACAGATACGCAGTATTTT	CASSLIVAGGGTDTQYF
many	TRBV11-2	-	TRBJ2-3	TGTGCCAGCAGCTTATCGGGCCCGATTCCGCAGTATTTT	CASSLSGPIPQYF
many	TRBV7-9	TRBD1	TRBJ1-1	TGTGCCAGCAGCTTAGGACAGGGGGCCACTGAAGCTTTCTTT	CASSLGQGATEAFF
many	TRBV14	TRBD2	TRBJ2-1	TGTGCCAGCAGCCAAGATCGGGGAGGGTGGAATGAGCAGTTCTTC	CASSQDRGGWNEQFF
many	TRBV5-1	-	TRBJ2-1	TGCGCCAGCAGCTTTGGGGATGGTAATGCCTACAATGAGCAGTTCTTC	CASSFGDGNAYNEQFF
many	TRBV9	-	TRBJ1-6	TGTGCCAGCAGCGTACTCGGAACAAGCGAGAGCACCCTCCACTTT	CASSVLGTSESTLHF
few	TRBV4-2	TRBD2	TRBJ2-1	TGTGCCAGCAGCCAGGGACTAGCGAGCTCCTACAATGAGCAGTTCTTC	CASSQGLASSYNEQFF
many	TRBV13	-	TRBJ1-2	TGTGCCAGCAGCTTTCAGGATGGTGGCTACACCTTC	CASSFQDGGYTF
many	TRBV20-1	-	TRBJ2-7	TGCAGTGCTAGAGGGCCGCTGGCTAGATCCTACGAGCAGTACTTC	CSARGPLARSYEQYF